Shown below are 3 T cell receptor beta chains from a single sample sequenced in a study of cytomegalovirus exposure and HLA in healthy donors. 13 Jbeta primers and 60 Vbeta primers were used for the PCR. TCRdb keeps only in-frame clones here, not all; method: immunoSEQ multiplex PCR. The sample records more than 95,000 clones, 83% being singletons. Material: PBMCs. These receptors were taken from a man aged 18 to 35 in good health and CMV-seronegative.

V usage is TRBV4-3 and J usage is TRBJ2-5; 9 bases match TRBD2. The CDR3 totals 16 residues. From germline, CDR1 is LGHNA and CDR2 YSLEER. With V trimmed by 0 bases and J by 5 bases, 7 bases remained unmatched. DNA for the CDR3: TGCGCCAGCAGCCAAGATGGCGGGAGGGCCGGGGAGACCCAGTACTTC. Translating it yields CASSQDGGRAGETQYF.

The chain employs TRBV9 and TRBJ1-2, with 10 bases identical to TRBD1. Germline values: CDR1 SGDLS, CDR2 YYNGEE. The CDR3 length is 17 residues. V lost 2 bases and J lost 2; bases outside the gene matches: 9. CDR3 protein: CASSVGTGAGANYGYTF. The CDR3 region has the DNA TGTGCCAGCAGCGTCGGGACAGGGGCTGGCGCAAACTATGGCTACACCTTC.

The J gene is TRBJ2-2, the V gene TRBV29-1; D perhaps matches TRBD2 (5 bases). V was shortened by 6 bases and J by 6 bases, with 8 bases between the two germline ends. CDR1 and CDR2 from the germline V gene are SQVTM and ANQGSEA. The CDR3 is made up of 11 amino acids. CDR3 nucleotides: TGCAGCGTCGACTACTCCGGGGAGCTGTTTTTT. Protein: CSVDYSGELFF.